Presented here are 21 T cell receptor beta chains from one specimen sequenced in a study of blood T cell repertoires in COVID-19. Generated by immunoSEQ multiplex PCR, the TCRdb table keeps only in-frame clones and is missing some. The sample lists about 180,000 clones; 82% were seen once. The sample taken for sequencing was peripheral blood. These receptors were collected from a woman between 65 and 79 years old with acute or convalescent COVID-19.

This chain joins TRBV4-2 and TRBJ2-5, with 11 nucleotides matching TRBD2. Trimming removed 1 base from V and 2 bases from J; junction bases left unmatched: 0. This CDR3 contains 15 residues. Looked up from germline, CDR1 is LGHNA and CDR2 is YNFKEQ. The CDR3 DNA reads TGTGCCAGCAGCCAAGTAGCGGGGGGGCAAGAGACCCAGTACTTC. As protein: CASSQVAGGQETQYF.

This chain joins TRBV9 and TRBJ2-1, with 10 bases identical to TRBD1. Trimming at V came to 6 bases and at J to 6 bases, leaving 12 bases not matched to a gene. The CDR3 loop spans 16 amino acids. From germline, CDR1 is SGDLS and CDR2 YYNGEE. CDR3 loop: CASNAPGTGVFNEQFF. CDR3 nucleotide sequence: TGTGCCAGCAACGCGCCCGGGACAGGGGTTTTCAATGAGCAGTTCTTC.

The genes are TRBV7-9 and TRBJ1-2, with D perhaps TRBD1 (6 bases). In germline, CDR1 is SEHNR, CDR2 FQNEAQ (reference sequence). The CDR3 length is 12 residues. The V end was cut by 2 bases, the J end by 12 bases, with 13 bases between. CDR3: CASSLNSDSNTF. For the CDR3, the DNA is TGTGCCAGCAGCTTAAATTCGGACAGTAACACCTTC. Looking up the rest from reference TRBV7-9 and TRBJ1-2 gives the full variable domain: DTGVSQNPRHKITKRGQNVTFRCDPISEHNRLYWYRQTLGQGPEFLTYFQNEAQLEKSRLLSDRFSAERPKGSFSTLEIQRTEQGDSAMYLCASSLNSDSNTFGSGTRLTVV.

This rearrangement joins TRBV5-1 to TRBJ1-1, with 10 bases that match TRBD1. Germline values: CDR1 SGHRS, CDR2 YFSETQ. V lost 5 bases, J lost 3 bases, and 7 bases stayed unmatched. This CDR3 region has 15 residues. CDR3 amino acids: CASRARQGADTEAFF. CDR3 sequence (DNA): TGCGCCAGCAGGGCGAGACAGGGGGCGGACACTGAAGCTTTCTTT.

The genes are TRBV28 and TRBJ2-1; TRBD2 aligns across 11 bases. V shed 6 bases, J shed 8 bases, and the junction held 3 bases outside the gene matches. This CDR3 contains 13 residues. Germline-derived CDR1 and CDR2 are MDHEN and SYDVKM. For the CDR3, the DNA is TGTGCCAGCAGACTAGCGGGGGCGGATGAGCAGTTCTTC. Residues: CASRLAGADEQFF.

V gene TRBV28 combines with J gene TRBJ1-2, with D possibly being TRBD1 (6 bases). The germline V and J ends were trimmed by 8 bases and 5 bases, with 18 bases remaining between them. The CDR3 extends over 14 amino acids. CDR1 is MDHEN and CDR2 is SYDVKM in the germline V gene. The CDR3 spells CASGGAQGIYGYTF. The CDR3 DNA is TGTGCCAGCGGGGGGGCCCAGGGTATTTATGGCTACACCTTC.

This chain connects TRBV3-1 (or the pseudogene TRBV3-2) to TRBJ1-4; D remains unclear. This CDR3 contains 15 residues. In germline, CDR1 is LGHDT, CDR2 YNNKEL (reference sequence). Trimming removed 0 bases at V and 8 bases at J, with 13 bases between. The CDR3, as DNA: TGTGCCAGCAGCCAAGATTACGGAGAGAGGGAAAAACTGTTTTTT. Its translation is CASSQDYGEREKLFF.

V is TRBV28 and J is TRBJ1-1; 10 bases are a match to TRBD1. The CDR3 extends over 14 amino acids. Losses at the gene ends were 10 bases for V and 1 base for J; bases not matched to a gene: 6. Germline V gene lookup returns CDR1 MDHEN and CDR2 SYDVKM. In DNA, the CDR3 is TGTGCCACCGACAGGGGGCGTTCGAACACTGAAGCTTTCTTT. Residues: CATDRGRSNTEAFF.

The CDR3 nucleotides read TGCAGTGCTAGTAGGCCGGGACGGCGGGACTCGAACACTGAAGCTTTCTTT. It encodes CSASRPGRRDSNTEAFF. The V and J genes are TRBV20-1 and TRBJ1-1; D perhaps matches TRBD1 (5 bases). The V end was cut by 3 bases, the J end by 1 base, with 21 bases between. The CDR3 consists of 17 residues. Germline V lookup: CDR1 DFQATT, CDR2 SNEGSKA (reference sequence).

A single count supports this clone. This chain uses TRBV7-8 with TRBJ2-3; no clear D. V gave up 5 bases and J gave up 3 bases, with 12 bases separating them. Germline CDR1 and CDR2: SGHVS and FQNEAQ. The CDR3 loop spans 14 amino acids. In DNA form, the CDR3 reads TGTGCCAGCAGCCCCCGGTTGATGACAGATACGCAGTATTTT. Translation: CASSPRLMTDTQYF.

This clone was seen only once. The V call is TRBV30, the J call TRBJ1-6; D unclear. Germline CDR1 and CDR2: GTSNPN and SVGIG (reference sequence). The CDR3 contains 13 residues. Trimming removed 3 bases from V and 8 bases from J, with 11 bases in between. In DNA form, the CDR3 reads TGTGCCTGGAGGAGTGATTCTTATTCACCCCTCCACTTT. This sequence encodes CAWRSDSYSPLHF.

The chain couples TRBV7-2 to TRBJ2-7; 10 bases are a match to TRBD2. The CDR3 has 17 amino acids. The V segment lost 3 bases and the J segment 3 bases; nucleotides outside the gene matches: 11. The germline CDR1 and CDR2 sequences are SGHTA and FQGNSA. As DNA, the CDR3 is TGTGCCAGCAGCTTGGAAACGGGACTAGCGATAAACTACGAGCAGTACTTC. Protein product: CASSLETGLAINYEQYF.

V is TRBV9 and J is TRBJ2-3, with 10 bases matching TRBD2. J lost 1 base, V lost 0 bases, and 2 bases had no gene match. Germline V gene data show CDR1 as SGDLS and CDR2 as YYNGEE. The length of the CDR3 is 16 residues. The CDR3: CASSVVAGGRTDTQYF. The CDR3 DNA is TGTGCCAGCAGCGTAGTAGCGGGGGGCCGCACAGATACGCAGTATTTT.

This chain uses TRBV5-4 with TRBJ2-1, with D possibly TRBD2 on 5 matching bases. V lost 0 bases, J lost 3 bases, and 10 bases lay in between. CDR3 length: 15 amino acids. Germline V lookup: CDR1 SGHNT, CDR2 YYREEE (reference sequence). CDR3 bases: TGTGCCAGCAGCTTGGTGGGCGGGTTCTACAATGAGCAGTTCTTC. This codes for CASSLVGGFYNEQFF.

This rearrangement joins TRBV30 to TRBJ2-1, with 13 positions matching TRBD2. V lost 6 bases to trimming and J lost 10 bases; unmatched junction nucleotides: 9. The CDR3 has 14 residues. The germline CDR1 and CDR2 sequences are GTSNPN and SVGIG (reference sequence). The CDR3: CACGLAGVVREQFF. CDR3 sequence (DNA): TGTGCCTGCGGACTAGCGGGAGTGGTTCGCGAGCAGTTCTTC.

The chain links TRBV7-9 to TRBJ1-2; D uncertain. The germline gives CDR1 SEHNR, CDR2 FQNEAQ (reference sequence). V dropped 8 bases and J dropped 0 bases, with 13 bases sitting between them. The CDR3 totals 14 residues. The CDR3 loop reads CASPGGGANYGYTF. In nucleotides, the CDR3 is TGTGCCAGCCCAGGCGGCGGGGCTAACTATGGCTACACCTTC.

This chain links TRBV6-5 with TRBJ2-2; D ambiguous. The V end was cut by 6 bases, the J end by 1 base, with 6 bases between. The CDR3 sequence is 13 residues long. The V gene's germline CDR1 is MNHEY and CDR2 SVGAGI. CDR3 sequence reads: CASRSMNTGELFF. The CDR3 region has the DNA TGTGCCAGCAGGTCTATGAACACCGGGGAGCTGTTTTTT.

This chain links TRBV4-3 with TRBJ2-5, with no clear D. The CDR3 has 13 amino acids. The ends were cut back, 0 bases at V and 1 base at J, with 3 bases in the middle. CDR1 and CDR2 from the germline V gene are LGHNA and YSLEER. The CDR3 reads CASSQELQETQYF. The CDR3 bases are TGCGCCAGCAGCCAAGAACTCCAAGAGACCCAGTACTTC.

The rearrangement uses TRBV2 and TRBJ2-2, with TRBD2 matching 15 bases. Germline lookup yields CDR1 SNHLY and CDR2 FYNNEI. The CDR3 is made up of 15 amino acids. Unmatched junction bases numbered 2, after V lost 8 bases and J lost 4 bases. The CDR3 DNA is TGTGCCAGCGGGGGACTAGCGGGGGGCACCGGGGAGCTGTTTTTT. Protein: CASGGLAGGTGELFF.

The chain recombines TRBV7-3 with TRBJ1-3; the D gene is possibly TRBD1 (6 bases). Trimming removed 4 bases from V and 2 bases from J, with 21 bases in between. Germline CDR1 is SGHTA and CDR2 is FQGTGA. The CDR3 spans 18 residues. This CDR3 is CASSSHWPGTTPGNTIYF. In nucleotides, the CDR3 is TGTGCCAGCAGCTCCCATTGGCCGGGGACAACTCCTGGAAACACCATATATTTT.

The sample holds a few counts of this clone. The chain combines TRBV28 with TRBJ1-1; D gene ambiguous. Germline CDR1 is MDHEN and CDR2 is SYDVKM. Trimming took 3 bases from V and 7 from J, leaving 12 bases between them. The CDR3 covers 13 residues. Here the CDR3 DNA reads TGTGCCAGCAGTTTGGTGCAGGCTCTTGAAGCTTTCTTT. It codes for CASSLVQALEAFF.